Listed here are 20 T cell receptor beta chains from one sample, sequenced in a study of cytomegalovirus exposure and HLA in healthy donors. PCR primers comprised 60 Vbeta and 13 Jbeta primers. Generated by immunoSEQ multiplex PCR, the TCRdb table keeps only in-frame clones and is missing some. The sample lists around 140,000 clones; about 61% were seen once. What was sequenced was PBMCs. The receptors were sampled from a woman in her forties in good health and CMV-seronegative.

The rearrangement joins TRBV5-6 to TRBJ2-1; TRBD2 is a possible D gene (6 bases). CDR1 is SGHDT and CDR2 is YYEEEE in the germline V gene. V dropped 4 bases and J dropped 10 bases, with 21 bases sitting between them. The CDR3 spans 15 residues. The CDR3 DNA reads TGTGCCAGCAGCGAGGGAGTAGCGGTCCGGGAAGAGCAGTTCTTC. Translating it yields CASSEGVAVREEQFF.

The rearrangement uses TRBV9 and TRBJ1-4; maybe TRBD1 (6 bases). Germline lookup yields CDR1 SGDLS and CDR2 YYNGEE. The ends were cut back, 2 bases at V and 2 bases at J, with 7 bases in the middle. CDR3 size: 14 residues. The CDR3 DNA follows: TGTGCCAGCAGCGTGGGGGCTACTAATGAAAAACTGTTTTTT. Amino acid sequence: CASSVGATNEKLFF.

The V call is TRBV5-5, the J call TRBJ1-4, with D perhaps matching TRBD1 (6 bases). The V and J ends lost 3 bases and 6 bases respectively, with 12 bases between them. The CDR3 has 14 residues. Germline V gene data show CDR1 as SGHKS and CDR2 as YYEKEE (reference sequence). The CDR3 DNA sequence: TGTGCCAGCAGCTCCGACAGGACGTATGAAAAACTGTTTTTT. Its protein is CASSSDRTYEKLFF. Variable domain in full (rest from reference TRBV5-5 and TRBJ1-4): DAGVTQSPTHLIKTRGQQVTLRCSPISGHKSVSWYQQVLGQGPQFIFQYYEKEERGRGNFPDRFSARQFPNYSSELNVNALLLGDSALYLCASSSDRTYEKLFFGSGTQLSVL.

The chain carries TRBV7-8 and TRBJ1-1; 7 positions agree with TRBD1. This CDR3 comprises 14 residues. Germline values: CDR1 SGHVS, CDR2 FQNEAQ. The ends lost 1 base at V and 7 bases at J; junction bases unmatched: 6. The chain's CDR3 is CASSLVEGGSEAFF. The CDR3, as DNA: TGTGCCAGCAGCTTAGTCGAAGGGGGCAGTGAAGCTTTCTTT.

The rearrangement joins TRBV9 to TRBJ2-7, with 10 positions matching TRBD1. After removal of 3 bases from V and 6 bases from J, the junction contained 6 bases not matched to a gene. This CDR3 comprises 14 residues. Germline assignment: CDR1 SGDLS and CDR2 YYNGEE. The CDR3 coding sequence is TGTGCCAGCAGCGCCCTGGGGACAGGGGTCGAGCAGTACTTC. Amino acids: CASSALGTGVEQYF.

The chain couples TRBV9 to TRBJ1-1; no firm D call. CDR1 and CDR2 from the germline V gene are SGDLS and YYNGEE. The CDR3 is 15 residues long. Trimming took 4 bases from V and 2 from J, leaving 15 bases between them. Here the CDR3 DNA reads TGTGCCAGCAGCCCGCCGGGGTCGGGTAACACTGAAGCTTTCTTT. Translated: CASSPPGSGNTEAFF.

This clone appeared once. The chain is built from TRBV9 and TRBJ1-2, with D uncertain. This CDR3 region has 14 residues. Deletions cut 4 bases from V and 5 bases from J, with 15 bases between. CDR1 SGDLS and CDR2 YYNGEE come from the germline V gene. CDR3 amino acids: CASSPNSVWYGYTF. In nucleotides, the CDR3 is TGTGCCAGCAGCCCCAATTCGGTATGGTATGGCTACACCTTC.

The CDR3 sequence is CASSFLVTKLCSGVILYGYTF. DNA of the CDR3: TGTGCCAGCAGCTTCTTAGTGACCAAGCTATGTTCGGGGGTTATCCTCTATGGCTACACCTTC. V and J are TRBV7-3 and TRBJ1-2, with D perhaps matching TRBD1 (5 bases). The CDR3 extends over 21 amino acids. The V and J ends lost 3 bases and 4 bases respectively, with 33 bases between them. CDR1 SGHTA and CDR2 FQGTGA come from the germline V gene. Filled out from reference TRBV7-3 and TRBJ1-2, the complete variable domain reads GAGVSQTPSNKVTEKGKYVELRCDPISGHTALYWYRQSLGQGPEFLIYFQGTGAADDSGLPNDRFFAVRPEGSVSTLKIQRTERGDSAVYLCASSFLVTKLCSGVILYGYTFGSGTRLTVV.

This clone was detected only once. The chain couples TRBV30 to TRBJ2-4, with TRBD1 matching over 12 bases. The CDR3 has 14 residues. CDR1 is GTSNPN and CDR2 is SVGIG in the germline V gene (reference sequence). J lost 6 bases, V lost 4 bases, and 4 bases had no gene match. The CDR3 DNA sequence: TGTGCCTGGACCCGGGACAGGGGGCTAAACATTCAGTACTTC. It encodes CAWTRDRGLNIQYF.

The rearrangement joins TRBV5-8 to TRBJ1-1, with a tentative D call TRBD1 (6 bases). CDR1 and CDR2 (germline): SGHTS, YDEGEE. The V end was cut by 0 bases, the J end by 3 bases, with 12 bases between. This CDR3 has 15 amino acids. The CDR3 DNA follows: TGTGCCAGCAGCTTGGGGGGGAAGGGGGACACTGAAGCTTTCTTT. Its translation is CASSLGGKGDTEAFF.

The gene calls are TRBV18 and TRBJ2-2; the match to TRBD2 covers 8 bases. J lost 4 bases, V lost 2 bases, and 12 bases had no gene match. Germline-derived CDR1 and CDR2 are KGHSH and LQKENI. The CDR3 is 18 residues long. The CDR3 DNA reads TGTGCCAGCTCACCAGGGATGGTTAGACTAGCGACCACCGGGGAGCTGTTTTTT. It specifies CASSPGMVRLATTGELFF.

V usage is TRBV7-9 and J usage is TRBJ2-2; TRBD1 aligns across 7 bases. J gave up 1 base and V 6 bases, and 8 bases lay outside the gene matches. CDR3 length: 16 residues. Germline-derived CDR1 and CDR2 are SEHNR and FQNEAQ (reference sequence). The CDR3 sequence: CASSRRDRENTGELFF. The CDR3, as DNA: TGTGCCAGCAGTCGAAGGGACAGAGAGAACACCGGGGAGCTGTTTTTT.

V is TRBV5-1 and J is TRBJ1-2; possibly TRBD1 for D (6 bases). Germline-derived CDR1 and CDR2 are SGHRS and YFSETQ. This CDR3 comprises 14 residues. With 4 bases removed from V and 2 bases from J, the gap between germline ends came to 12 bases. Written as DNA, the CDR3 is TGCGCCAGCAGCCCGGGACACCAGAACTATGGCTACACCTTC. As protein: CASSPGHQNYGYTF.

V gene TRBV7-9 combines with J gene TRBJ1-2; a weak D match, TRBD1 (5 bases). The CDR3 loop spans 14 amino acids. Germline assignment: CDR1 SEHNR and CDR2 FQNEAQ (reference sequence). V lost 1 base, J lost 9 bases, and 15 bases lay in between. The CDR3: CASSLGGGSGSYTF. CDR3 bases: TGTGCCAGCAGCTTAGGGGGGGGATCTGGAAGCTACACCTTC.

The genes are TRBV9 and TRBJ1-5; tentative D call: TRBD1 (5 bases). Trimming removed 5 bases from V and 1 base from J, with 13 bases in between. The germline V gene encodes CDR1 SGDLS and CDR2 YYNGEE. The CDR3 is 15 residues long. The chain's CDR3 is CASSAGGGSNQPQHF. Written as DNA, the CDR3 is TGTGCCAGCAGTGCCGGGGGTGGGAGCAATCAGCCCCAGCATTTT. Full variable domain (outside the CDR3, taken from reference TRBV9 and TRBJ1-5): DSGVTQTPKHLITATGQRVTLRCSPRSGDLSVYWYQQSLDQGLQFLIQYYNGEERAKGNILERFSAQQFPDLHSELNLSSLELGDSALYFCASSAGGGSNQPQHFGDGTRLSIL.

The table lists this clone with a count of one. The CDR3 sequence is CASRDGGGELFF. The CDR3 DNA is TGTGCCAGCAGGGACGGGGGCGGGGAGCTGTTTTTT. The chain employs TRBV6-5 and TRBJ2-2, with D maybe TRBD2 (6 bases). Trimming took off 6 bases at V and 7 bases at J, with 9 bases between the two ends. Germline CDR1 MNHEY, CDR2 SVGAGI. The CDR3 has 12 amino acids.

The chain has TRBV19 and TRBJ1-1; D perhaps matches TRBD1 (6 bases). The CDR3 loop spans 14 amino acids. Germline-derived CDR1 and CDR2 are LNHDA and SQIVND (reference sequence). The ends were cut back, 6 bases at V and 5 bases at J, with 16 bases in the middle. The CDR3 DNA is TGTGCCAGTAGGGGGGACATCGGCAGGACTGAAGCTTTCTTT. Residues: CASRGDIGRTEAFF.

The J gene is TRBJ2-1, the V gene TRBV2; 9 nucleotides agree with TRBD1. CDR1 and CDR2 from the germline V gene are SNHLY and FYNNEI. The junction had 6 bases not matched to a gene; V was cut back by 6 bases and J by 15 bases. The CDR3 has 11 amino acids. The CDR3, as DNA: TGTGCCAGCAGGGCACAGGGGGCGTTGTTCTTC. This gives the protein CASRAQGALFF.

V gene TRBV13 combines with J gene TRBJ2-6; D perhaps matches TRBD2 (5 bases). The CDR3 has 18 amino acids. Trimming shortened V by 6 bases and J by 4 bases, and 22 bases separated the two germline ends. Germline loops: CDR1 PRHDT, CDR2 FYEKMQ (reference sequence). Written as DNA, the CDR3 is TGTGCCAGCAGTTTCGGGCCTCTCCTATCGGGGGGGGCCAACGTCCTGACTTTC. Its protein is CASSFGPLLSGGANVLTF.

The CDR3 here is CAWNLGLGGETQYF. In DNA, the CDR3 is TGTGCCTGGAACCTGGGACTAGGGGGAGAGACCCAGTACTTC. This rearrangement joins TRBV30 to TRBJ2-5; 8 bases map to TRBD2. V was pared by 4 bases and J by 4 bases, with 8 bases of the junction left unmatched. The CDR3 covers 14 residues. Germline V CDR1 and CDR2: GTSNPN, SVGIG (reference sequence). Full variable domain (rest looked up from reference TRBV30 and TRBJ2-5): SQTIHQWPATLVQPVGSPLSLECTVEGTSNPNLYWYRQAAGRGLQLLFYSVGIGQISSEVPQNLSASRPQDRQFILSSKKLLLSDSGFYLCAWNLGLGGETQYFGPGTRLLVL.